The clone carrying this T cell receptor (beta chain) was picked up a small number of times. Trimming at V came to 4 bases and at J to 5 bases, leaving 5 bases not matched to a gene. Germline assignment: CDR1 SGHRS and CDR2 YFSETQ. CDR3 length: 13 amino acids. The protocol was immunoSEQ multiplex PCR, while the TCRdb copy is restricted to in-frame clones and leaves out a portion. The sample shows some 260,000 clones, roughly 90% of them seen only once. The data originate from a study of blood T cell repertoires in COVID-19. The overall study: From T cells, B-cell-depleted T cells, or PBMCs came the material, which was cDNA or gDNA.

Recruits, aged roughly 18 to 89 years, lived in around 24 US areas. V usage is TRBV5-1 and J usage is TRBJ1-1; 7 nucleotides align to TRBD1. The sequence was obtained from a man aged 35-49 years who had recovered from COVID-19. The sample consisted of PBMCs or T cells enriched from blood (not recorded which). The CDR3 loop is CASSHPTGTEAFF. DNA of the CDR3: TGCGCCAGCAGCCATCCGACAGGGACTGAAGCTTTCTTT.